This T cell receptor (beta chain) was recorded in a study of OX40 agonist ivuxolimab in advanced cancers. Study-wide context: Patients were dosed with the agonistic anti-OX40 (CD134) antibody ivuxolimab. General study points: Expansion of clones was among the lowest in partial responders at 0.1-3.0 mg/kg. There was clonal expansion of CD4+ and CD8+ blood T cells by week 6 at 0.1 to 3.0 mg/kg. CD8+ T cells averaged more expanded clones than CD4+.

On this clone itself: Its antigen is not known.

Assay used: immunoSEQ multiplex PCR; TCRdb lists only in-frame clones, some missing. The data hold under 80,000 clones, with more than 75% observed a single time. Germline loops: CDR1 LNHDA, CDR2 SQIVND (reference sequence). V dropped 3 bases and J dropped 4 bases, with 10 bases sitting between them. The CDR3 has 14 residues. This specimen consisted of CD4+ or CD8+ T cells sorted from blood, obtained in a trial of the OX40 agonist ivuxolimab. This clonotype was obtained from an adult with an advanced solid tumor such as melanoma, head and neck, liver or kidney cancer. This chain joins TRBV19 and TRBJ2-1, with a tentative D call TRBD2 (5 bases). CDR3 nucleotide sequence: TGTGCCAGTAGTATTACCGGGGTATACAATGAGCAGTTCTTC. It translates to CASSITGVYNEQFF.